The entry below describes one T cell receptor beta chain. The data derive from a study of T cells after yellow fever vaccination. TCRdb reanalysed the 5' RACE reads using MiXCR and keeps one entry per CDR3 protein. Among a few hundred thousand distinct CDR3 sequences, about a sixth were seen once, and the ten largest hold around 15%. V gave up 2 bases and J gave up 3 bases; unmatched junction bases: 4. The CDR3 consists of 16 residues. Germline CDR1 MNHEY, CDR2 SVGEGT. The source is a man aged 18 to 35 who received the YFV17D yellow fever vaccine. Source: PBMCs, taken 5 days after the first yellow fever vaccination. The V and J genes are TRBV6-2 or TRBV6-3 and TRBJ2-2, with 9 bases that match TRBD2. CDR3 nucleotides: TGTGCCAGCAGTTACCTAGCGGGGACTCACACCGGGGAGCTGTTTTTT. Its translation: CASSYLAGTHTGELFF.